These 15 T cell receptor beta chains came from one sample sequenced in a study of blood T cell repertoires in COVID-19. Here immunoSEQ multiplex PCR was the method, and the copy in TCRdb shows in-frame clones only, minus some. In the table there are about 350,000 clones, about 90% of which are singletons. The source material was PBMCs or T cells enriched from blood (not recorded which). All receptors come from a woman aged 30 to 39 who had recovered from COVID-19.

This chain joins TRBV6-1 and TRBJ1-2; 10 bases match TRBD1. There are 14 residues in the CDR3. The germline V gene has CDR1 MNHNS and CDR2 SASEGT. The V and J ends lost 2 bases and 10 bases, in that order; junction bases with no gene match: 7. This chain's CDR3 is CASSEPRTGGVYTF. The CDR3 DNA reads TGTGCCAGCAGTGAACCCCGGACAGGGGGAGTCTACACCTTC.

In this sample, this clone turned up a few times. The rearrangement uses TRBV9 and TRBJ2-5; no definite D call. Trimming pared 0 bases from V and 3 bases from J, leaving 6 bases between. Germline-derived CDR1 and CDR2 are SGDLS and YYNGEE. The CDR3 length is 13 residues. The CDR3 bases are TGTGCCAGCAGCGTAGGGGCAGAAGAGACCCAGTACTTC. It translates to CASSVGAEETQYF.

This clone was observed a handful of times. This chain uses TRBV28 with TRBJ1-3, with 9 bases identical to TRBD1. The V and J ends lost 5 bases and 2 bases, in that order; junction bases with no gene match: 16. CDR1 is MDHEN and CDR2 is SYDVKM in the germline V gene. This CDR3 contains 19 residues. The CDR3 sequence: CASSPGGQGLEGPGNTIYF. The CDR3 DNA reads TGTGCCAGCAGTCCCGGGGGACAGGGTTTAGAAGGGCCTGGAAACACCATATATTTT.

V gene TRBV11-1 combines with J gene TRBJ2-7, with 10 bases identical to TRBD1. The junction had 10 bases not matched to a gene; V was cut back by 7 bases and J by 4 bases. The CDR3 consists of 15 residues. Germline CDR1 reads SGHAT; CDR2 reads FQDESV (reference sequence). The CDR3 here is CASTQGPGQGYEQYF. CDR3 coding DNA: TGTGCCAGCACCCAGGGACCGGGACAGGGGTACGAGCAGTACTTC.

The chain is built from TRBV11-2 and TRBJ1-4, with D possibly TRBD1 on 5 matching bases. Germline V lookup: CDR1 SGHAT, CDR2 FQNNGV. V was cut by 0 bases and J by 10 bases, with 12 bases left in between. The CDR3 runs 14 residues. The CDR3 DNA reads TGTGCCAGCAGCTTAGAGGAGGGGTGGGGAAAACTGTTTTTT. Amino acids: CASSLEEGWGKLFF.

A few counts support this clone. The CDR3 protein is CASSEDVGGGSPLHF. The CDR3 DNA sequence: TGTGCCAGCAGTGAAGATGTAGGGGGGGGTTCACCCCTCCACTTT. The rearrangement uses TRBV2 and TRBJ1-6; TRBD1 might be the D (6 bases). CDR3 length: 15 amino acids. From germline, CDR1 is SNHLY and CDR2 FYNNEI. V was trimmed by 1 base and J by 9 bases, leaving 13 bases between them.

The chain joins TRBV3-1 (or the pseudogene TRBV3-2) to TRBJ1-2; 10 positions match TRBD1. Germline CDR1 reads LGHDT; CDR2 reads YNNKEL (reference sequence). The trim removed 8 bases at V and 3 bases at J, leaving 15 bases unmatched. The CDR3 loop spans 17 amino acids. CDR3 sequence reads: CASLARNQDRGYYGYTF. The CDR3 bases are TGTGCCAGCCTGGCTAGAAACCAGGACAGGGGGTACTATGGCTACACCTTC.

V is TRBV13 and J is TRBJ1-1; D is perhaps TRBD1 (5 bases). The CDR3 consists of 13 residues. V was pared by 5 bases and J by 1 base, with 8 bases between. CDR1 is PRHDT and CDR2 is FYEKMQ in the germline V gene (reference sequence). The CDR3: CASSDQGNTEAFF. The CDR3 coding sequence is TGTGCCAGCAGCGACCAGGGGAACACTGAAGCTTTCTTT.

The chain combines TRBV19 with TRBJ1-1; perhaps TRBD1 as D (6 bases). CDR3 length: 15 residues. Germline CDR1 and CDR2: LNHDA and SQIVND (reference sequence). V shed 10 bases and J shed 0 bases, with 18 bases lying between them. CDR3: CATTTPGTLNTEAFF. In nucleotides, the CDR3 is TGTGCCACGACAACCCCCGGGACACTGAACACTGAAGCTTTCTTT.

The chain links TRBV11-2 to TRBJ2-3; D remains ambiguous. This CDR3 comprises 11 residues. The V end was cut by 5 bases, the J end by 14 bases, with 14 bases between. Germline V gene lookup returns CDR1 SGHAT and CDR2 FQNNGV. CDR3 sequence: CASSQERKLYF. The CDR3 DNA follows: TGTGCCAGCAGCCAAGAACGAAAACTGTATTTT.

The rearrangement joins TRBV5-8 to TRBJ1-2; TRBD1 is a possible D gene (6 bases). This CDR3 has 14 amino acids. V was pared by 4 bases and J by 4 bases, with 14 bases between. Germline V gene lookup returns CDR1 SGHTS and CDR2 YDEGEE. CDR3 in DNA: TGTGCCAGCAGCGTGAGAACAGGGATCTATGGCTACACCTTC. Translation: CASSVRTGIYGYTF.

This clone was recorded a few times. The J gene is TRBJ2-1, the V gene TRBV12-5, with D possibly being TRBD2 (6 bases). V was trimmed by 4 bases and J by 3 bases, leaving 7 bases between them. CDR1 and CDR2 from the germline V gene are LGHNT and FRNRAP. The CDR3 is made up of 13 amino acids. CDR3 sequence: CASGWGDYNEQFF. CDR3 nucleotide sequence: TGTGCTAGTGGTTGGGGGGACTACAATGAGCAGTTCTTC.

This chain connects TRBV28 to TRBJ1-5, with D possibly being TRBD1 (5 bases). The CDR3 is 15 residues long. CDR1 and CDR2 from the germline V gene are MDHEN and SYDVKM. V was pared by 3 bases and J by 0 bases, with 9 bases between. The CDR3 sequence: CASSLEGYSNQPQHF. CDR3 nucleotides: TGTGCCAGCAGTTTGGAGGGGTATAGCAATCAGCCCCAGCATTTT. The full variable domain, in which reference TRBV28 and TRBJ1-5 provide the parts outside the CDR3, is DVKVTQSSRYLVKRTGEKVFLECVQDMDHENMFWYRQDPGLGLRLIYFSYDVKMKEKGDIPEGYSVSREKKERFSLILESASTNQTSMYLCASSLEGYSNQPQHFGDGTRLSIL.

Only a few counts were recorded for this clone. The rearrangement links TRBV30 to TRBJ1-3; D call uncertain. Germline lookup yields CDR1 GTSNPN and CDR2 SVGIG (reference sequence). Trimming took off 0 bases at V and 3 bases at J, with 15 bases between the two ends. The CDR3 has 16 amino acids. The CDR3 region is CAWSVLGRDRGNTIYF. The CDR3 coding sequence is TGTGCCTGGAGTGTTTTAGGACGGGATCGTGGAAACACCATATATTTT. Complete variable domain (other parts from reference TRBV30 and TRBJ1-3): SQTIHQWPATLVQPVGSPLSLECTVEGTSNPNLYWYRQAAGRGLQLLFYSVGIGQISSEVPQNLSASRPQDRQFILSSKKLLLSDSGFYLCAWSVLGRDRGNTIYFGEGSWLTVV.

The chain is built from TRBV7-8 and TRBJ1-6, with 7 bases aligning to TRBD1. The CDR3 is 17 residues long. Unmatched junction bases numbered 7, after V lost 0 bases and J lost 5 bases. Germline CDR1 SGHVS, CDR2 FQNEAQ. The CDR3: CASSLANRDSNNSPLHF. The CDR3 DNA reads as TGTGCCAGCAGCTTAGCGAACCGGGACAGTAATAATTCACCCCTCCACTTT.